There are a few counts of the clone carrying this TCR beta chain. Its specificity is not known. These data originate in a study of blood T cells in healthy people across ages. General observations from the study: In the absence of known donor CMV status, changes in expanded clonotypes were possibly confounded.

Looked up from germline, CDR1 is DFQATT and CDR2 is SNEGSKA (reference sequence). V was pared by 1 base and J by 0 bases, with 7 bases of the junction left unmatched. This CDR3 region has 16 residues. A second PCR, run for about 7 to 11 cycles, used a sample-barcoded 5' primer plus a J-beta primer mix. TCRdb processed the 5' RACE reads anew with MiXCR; each CDR3 protein has one entry. The table records about 1.6 million distinct CDR3 sequences, roughly 32% of them present only once. The sequence was obtained from a woman aged 30 to 39 in good health. The sequenced sample consisted of blood. The chain has TRBV20-1 and TRBJ2-3, with 7 bases identical to TRBD2. The CDR3 sequence is CSARVVLAVSTDTQYF. CDR3 nucleotides: TGCAGTGCTAGAGTCGTCCTAGCGGTTAGCACAGATACGCAGTATTTT.